The rows below give T cell receptor beta chains drawn from one sample of a study of cytomegalovirus exposure and HLA in healthy donors. Method: immunoSEQ multiplex PCR; TCRdb's copy keeps in-frame clones and lacks some. The sample holds roughly 97,000 clones; 70% to 75% are singletons and the top ten take 3% to 4%. The specimen was PBMCs. These receptors all stem from a man aged 35 to 55 in good health and CMV-seronegative. Both conserved end residues are part of each CDR3. The D gene is left open where the match is weak. Size tells how often a clone was seen (once, few, many) or the class of an expanded clone, and some rows leave it out.

>TRBD2|TRBV2|NA|TRBJ2-3
CASSGRLAGATDTQYF
TGTGCCAGCAGTGGGCGACTAGCGGGGGCCACAGATACGCAGTATTTT
>NA|TRBV6-1|NA|TRBJ2-3
CASSVQRPDTQYF
TGTGCCAGCAGTGTACAGCGGCCCGATACGCAGTATTTT
>NA|TRBV14|once|TRBJ1-4
CASSRVGGNEKLFF
TGTGCCAGCAGCCGTGTGGGGGGGAACGAAAAACTGTTTTTT
>TRBD2|TRBV4-2|NA|TRBJ2-3
CASSQDLAGATGTQYF
TGTGCCAGCAGCCAAGATCTAGCGGGGGCCACAGGTACGCAGTATTTT
>NA|TRBV4-3|once|TRBJ1-2
CASSQDEAGGYTF
TGCGCCAGCAGCCAAGATGAAGCGGGCGGCTACACCTTC
>NA|TRBV2|NA|TRBJ1-1
CASSEIGQGNTEAFF
TGTGCCAGCAGTGAAATAGGCCAGGGAAACACTGAAGCTTTCTTT
>NA|TRBV7-9|NA|TRBJ2-7
CASSLHGGGGISEQYF
TGTGCCAGCAGCCTGCACGGGGGAGGGGGGATAAGCGAGCAGTACTTC
>TRBD1|TRBV5-1|NA|TRBJ2-7
CASSPLRTGAYEQYF
TGCGCCAGCAGCCCGCTCCGGACAGGGGCCTACGAGCAGTACTTC
>NA|TRBV2|NA|TRBJ1-2
CASSPPTELANYGYTF
TGTGCCAGCAGCCCCCCGACCGAGCTAGCTAACTATGGCTACACCTTC
>TRBD1|TRBV9|NA|TRBJ1-2
CASSPRQGRANYGYTF
TGTGCCAGCAGCCCCAGACAGGGAAGAGCTAACTATGGCTACACCTTC
>TRBD1|TRBV25-1|once|TRBJ1-2
CASRTGTNYGYTF
TGTGCCAGCAGGACAGGGACCAACTATGGCTACACCTTC
>TRBD2|TRBV5-4|NA|TRBJ2-4
CASSLFSLAGVNIQYF
TGTGCCAGCAGCTTGTTTTCACTAGCGGGTGTAAACATTCAGTACTTC
>TRBD1|TRBV4-1|NA|TRBJ1-6
CASSQTSQGAPPLHF
TGCGCCAGCAGCCAAACTTCGCAGGGGGCCCCCCCCCTCCACTTT
>NA|TRBV7-6|NA|TRBJ1-3
CASSLGALSGNTIYF
TGTGCCAGCAGCTTAGGAGCGCTCTCTGGAAACACCATATATTTT
>NA|TRBV13|once|TRBJ1-1
CASSLLGQMNTEAFF
TGTGCCAGCAGCTTACTGGGACAAATGAACACTGAAGCTTTCTTT
>NA|TRBV7-7|NA|TRBJ2-5
CASSPLTGQETQYF
TGTGCCAGCAGCCCCCTGACAGGTCAAGAGACCCAGTACTTC
>TRBD1|TRBV14|NA|TRBJ2-1
CASSQDMGQSEQFF
TGTGCCAGCAGCCAAGATATGGGACAGAGTGAGCAGTTCTTC
>NA|TRBV27|NA|TRBJ1-1
CASSLFRDTEAFF
TGTGCCAGCAGTTTATTCCGGGACACTGAAGCTTTCTTT
>NA|TRBV5-4|NA|TRBJ1-2
CASSRWGPAQGGGYTF
TGTGCCAGCAGCCGATGGGGACCAGCACAGGGCGGTGGCTACACCTTC
>NA|TRBV5-1|NA|TRBJ1-4
CASSLLEGEKLFF
TGCGCCAGCAGCTTATTGGAGGGGGAAAAACTGTTTTTT
>TRBD1|TRBV6-5|NA|TRBJ2-4
CASSYSGQGENIQYF
TGTGCCAGCAGTTATTCGGGACAGGGCGAAAACATTCAGTACTTC
>TRBD1|TRBV6-5|NA|TRBJ1-1
CASSYHPTGDTEAFF
TGTGCCAGCAGTTACCACCCTACAGGGGACACTGAAGCTTTCTTT
>NA|TRBV7-9|few|TRBJ2-7
CASSLSGRRYEQYF
TGTGCCAGCAGCCTAAGCGGCAGGCGCTACGAGCAGTACTTC
>TRBD1|TRBV4-3|NA|TRBJ1-4
CASSQDIPLGTGAGITNEKLFF
TGCGCCAGCAGCCAAGATATTCCGTTGGGAACAGGGGCAGGCATAACTAATGAAAAACTGTTTTTT
>NA|TRBV7-6|NA|TRBJ2-7
CASSLALGTPESYEQYF
TGTGCCAGCAGCTTAGCGTTGGGCACACCTGAATCCTACGAGCAGTACTTC
>NA|TRBV7-2|NA|TRBJ1-4
CASSAQGSTNEKLFF
TGTGCCAGCAGCGCACAGGGATCAACTAATGAAAAACTGTTTTTT
>TRBD1|TRBV28|once|TRBJ2-7
CASSTQGFHFF
TGTGCCAGCAGTACACAGGGGTTTCATTTCTTC
>TRBD1|TRBV19|NA|TRBJ2-7
CASEPGQGPYEQYF
TGTGCCAGTGAGCCGGGACAGGGCCCTTACGAGCAGTACTTC
>NA|TRBV7-9|once|TRBJ1-3
CASSLLRGNSGNTIYF
TGTGCCAGCAGCTTATTGAGGGGGAACTCTGGAAACACCATATATTTT
>NA|TRBV7-2|few|TRBJ2-1
CASSVGGAYNEQFF
TGTGCCAGCAGCGTAGGGGGGGCCTACAATGAGCAGTTCTTC
>TRBD1|TRBV5-4|NA|TRBJ1-5
CASSLGGQGDQPQHF
TGTGCCAGCAGCTTGGGGGGACAGGGGGATCAGCCCCAGCATTTT
>NA|TRBV27|NA|TRBJ1-5
CASSQGYRNQPQHF
TGTGCCAGCAGTCAGGGTTATCGCAATCAGCCCCAGCATTTT
>TRBD2|TRBV5-1|NA|TRBJ2-3
CASTRLAGAADTQYF
TGCGCCAGCACCCGACTAGCGGGGGCCGCAGATACGCAGTATTTT
>TRBD2|TRBV11-2|NA|TRBJ2-3
CASSLDLASGGADTQYF
TGTGCCAGCAGCTTAGATTTGGCTAGCGGGGGGGCAGATACGCAGTATTTT
>NA|TRBV7-2|NA|TRBJ1-2
CASRRTSQGPNYGYTF
TGTGCCAGCAGGCGAACCTCACAGGGTCCTAACTATGGCTACACCTTC
>NA|TRBV6-5|NA|TRBJ2-1
CASSATLYNEQFF
TGTGCCAGCAGCGCGACTTTATACAATGAGCAGTTCTTC
>NA|TRBV5-1|NA|TRBJ1-4
CASSLVAGEEKLFF
TGCGCCAGCAGCTTGGTCGCCGGGGAGGAAAAACTGTTTTTT
>NA|TRBV5-6|NA|TRBJ1-5
CASSSYGRAQPQHF
TGTGCCAGCAGCTCCTATGGCAGGGCACAGCCCCAGCATTTT
>NA|TRBV5-5|few|TRBJ1-2
CASSLVVGAEYGYTF
TGTGCCAGCAGCTTGGTGGTGGGAGCCGAATATGGCTACACCTTC
>TRBD1|TRBV27|NA|TRBJ1-6
CASTSIRDRVLASSPLHF
TGTGCCAGCACCTCTATCCGGGACAGGGTATTGGCGAGTTCACCCCTCCACTTT
>NA|TRBV7-9|NA|TRBJ1-4
CAIPARQAEKLFF
TGTGCCATCCCGGCCCGACAGGCTGAAAAACTGTTTTTT
>TRBD1|TRBV6-5|NA|TRBJ1-6
CASSFGRGFTTPLHF
TGTGCCAGCAGTTTTGGCAGGGGGTTTACGACACCCCTCCACTTT